Included here is one T cell receptor beta chain sequence, with context. Its binding antigen is unknown. Per-base quality was not reported, and no clone a single base away is much larger than it. The source of the sample is a study of blood T cell repertoires in COVID-19 (dated by TCRdb to the early 2020s). Study-level background: Collaborator samples came from the United States, Italy and Spain and covered acute and convalescent phases of COVID-19. The dataset comprised deeply sampled blood TCRbeta repertoires from subjects exposed to, actively infected with, or recovered from COVID-19. The prospective study material was composed of cDNA or gDNA derived from T cells, B-cell-depleted T cells, or PBMCs. HLA class I and class II types, where available, came from metadata supplied by the sample provider rather than from assay-based typing. Samples were obtained from the ongoing ImmuneRACE study (first 160 participants) and from some 1,300 subjects provided by 6 global collaborators. A freely available public database, intended as a resource for researchers studying the immune response to SARS-CoV-2, is where the repertoires were released. Sample metadata almost always included a de-identified subject ID, COVID-19 status, age in years and sex.

TCRbeta CDR3 regions were amplified from genomic DNA by means of the immunoSEQ Assay, a bias-controlled multiplex PCR. The study's processing was this. The number of nucleated cells in each sample was estimated by amplification of reference gene primers within the assay. Sequence reads were collapsed and filtered to measure the absolute abundance of every unique TCRbeta CDR3 rearrangement. Productive Simpson clonality was computed per sample as the square root of Simpson's diversity index over productive rearrangements. Drawn from immuneACCESS, this table holds only the in-frame rearrangements with V and J called that TCRdb kept. Clones are partly lost; checked studies trace under half to an unresolved V gene and leave the rest unexplained. The DNA gave D and trimming, while V, J and clone size come from that table. Recorded for this sample are around 220,000 clones; nearly 90% of them occurred a single time. The ten largest clones capture under 2.5% of the sample.

Here is what the overall study found, with its caveats: Clinical and demographic metadata were provided uncurated, with the amount varying by source and participant.

Samples from volunteer blood donors who had recovered from COVID-19 were contributed by a second Seattle source. Each collaborating institution followed its own protocols to collect whole blood in K2EDTA tubes. Collaborator samples were shipped for TCRbeta analysis as frozen whole blood, isolated PBMCs, or DNA extracted from either sample type. The receptor was isolated from a woman between 35 and 50 years old who had recovered from COVID-19. Sequenced material: peripheral blood.

Read as DNA, the sequence is TGTGCCAGCAGTCCCTTTGGGACAGGATTGAGCAATCAGCCCCAGCATTTT. Its coded protein is CASSPFGTGLSNQPQHF. In this chain, TRBV6-2 or TRBV6-3 is recombined with TRBJ1-5; a stretch of 8 junction bases matches TRBD1. From the cysteine through the phenylalanine, the CDR3 covers 17 amino acids. Only the CDR3 region is kept as DNA, spanning 51 bases read in frame from base 1. From a lookup of the germline V gene, CDR1 and CDR2 are MNHEY and SVGEGT. The V end gives up 5 bases and the J end 1 base, leaving 10 bases in the junction not matched to a gene.